The 18 T cell receptor beta chains given below trace back to one sample, sequenced in a study of cytomegalovirus exposure and HLA in healthy donors. PCR amplification relied on 60 Vbeta primers (plus 13 Jbeta primers). Measured with immunoSEQ multiplex PCR; TCRdb has only the in-frame clones, and not every one. The table records about 69,000 clones, approximately 70% of them present only once. Sequences were obtained from PBMCs. The source of these receptors is a male donor in good health and CMV-seropositive.

The rearrangement uses TRBV6-1 and TRBJ2-7; 9 bases fit TRBD2. Germline CDR1 is MNHNS and CDR2 is SASEGT. This CDR3 comprises 14 residues. With V trimmed by 8 bases and J by 1 base, 6 bases remained unmatched. CDR3 sequence reads: CASARLAESYEQYF. Here the CDR3 DNA reads TGTGCCAGCGCGAGACTAGCGGAGTCCTACGAGCAGTACTTC.

In its sample, this clone was seen once. This chain links TRBV9 with TRBJ2-3, with TRBD2 identical over 10 bases. The CDR3 totals 16 residues. V was clipped by 3 bases and J by 2 bases; unmatched bases: 6. Germline-derived CDR1 and CDR2 are SGDLS and YYNGEE. As DNA, the CDR3 is TGTGCCAGCAGCGGTGTAGCGGGGGGTTTCACAGATACGCAGTATTTT. Translation gives CASSGVAGGFTDTQYF.

This clone appeared a few times. V is TRBV5-6 and J is TRBJ1-6, with D possibly TRBD1 on 5 matching bases. Germline lookup yields CDR1 SGHDT and CDR2 YYEEEE. Trimming cost V 4 bases and J 9 bases, with 20 bases left between them. There are 16 residues in the CDR3. CDR3 bases: TGTGCCAGCAGCGGGGCCGGGCCCCAGGGAGGTTCACCCCTCCACTTT. Its translation is CASSGAGPQGGSPLHF.

The chain links TRBV5-4 to TRBJ1-6, with TRBD1 identical over 8 bases. V was pared by 3 bases and J by 5 bases, with 4 bases of the junction left unmatched. The germline CDR1 and CDR2 sequences are SGHNT and YYREEE (reference sequence). The CDR3 contains 15 residues. CDR3: CASSWGTGNNSPLHF. The CDR3 nucleotides read TGTGCCAGCAGCTGGGGGACAGGCAATAATTCACCCCTCCACTTT.

The chain combines TRBV30 with TRBJ1-2; 7 bases align to TRBD1. V dropped 0 bases and J dropped 3; count of bases not matched to a gene: 10. The CDR3 is 16 residues long. Germline assignment: CDR1 GTSNPN and CDR2 SVGIG (reference sequence). The CDR3 sequence is CAWSVRDRVVHYGYTF. The CDR3 bases are TGTGCCTGGAGTGTACGAGACAGGGTGGTTCACTATGGCTACACCTTC.

V is TRBV4-1 and J is TRBJ1-4; weak D call: TRBD1 (5 bases). The germline V gene has CDR1 MGHRA and CDR2 YSYEKL. The CDR3 is made up of 16 amino acids. V lost 0 bases and J 5 bases, leaving 13 bases between the germline ends. CDR3 sequence reads: CASSQEGVGSNEKLFF. CDR3 in DNA: TGCGCCAGCAGCCAAGAAGGGGTAGGATCGAATGAAAAACTGTTTTTT.

This clone has only a few counts. The V and J genes are TRBV9 and TRBJ2-2; 10 bases line up with TRBD1. The CDR3 length is 15 residues. J lost 7 bases, V lost 2 bases, and 5 bases had no gene match. Germline-derived CDR1 and CDR2 are SGDLS and YYNGEE. The CDR3 spells CASSVYDRGHGELFF. The CDR3 DNA follows: TGTGCCAGCAGCGTCTACGACAGGGGGCACGGGGAGCTGTTTTTT.

The chain joins TRBV9 to TRBJ1-1; D uncertain. This CDR3 has 15 amino acids. The V gene lost 0 bases and the J gene lost 4 bases, with 13 bases spanning the gap. Germline CDR1 reads SGDLS; CDR2 reads YYNGEE. The CDR3 loop reads CASSVGEGAGTEAFF. As DNA, the CDR3 is TGTGCCAGCAGCGTAGGAGAGGGCGCGGGCACTGAAGCTTTCTTT. The variable domain in full, with the rest retrieved from reference TRBV9 and TRBJ1-1, is DSGVTQTPKHLITATGQRVTLRCSPRSGDLSVYWYQQSLDQGLQFLIQYYNGEERAKGNILERFSAQQFPDLHSELNLSSLELGDSALYFCASSVGEGAGTEAFFGQGTRLTVV.

The V call is TRBV11-2, the J call TRBJ2-7, with TRBD1 identical over 8 bases. The V gene's germline CDR1 is SGHAT and CDR2 FQNNGV. Trimming cost V 6 bases and J 6 bases; bases outside gene matches: 1. CDR3 length: 11 residues. CDR3 residues: CASRDRVEQYF. The CDR3 region has the DNA TGTGCCAGCAGGGACAGGGTCGAGCAGTACTTC.

The chain combines TRBV23-1 with TRBJ2-7, with D perhaps TRBD2 (5 bases). TRBV23-1 is an ORF for which the function is uncertain. The CDR3 loop spans 15 amino acids. V lost 0 bases and J 4 bases, leaving 13 bases between the germline ends. CDR3 residues: CASSQSEGRLYEQYF. As DNA, the CDR3 is TGCGCCAGCAGTCAATCAGAGGGTCGTCTGTACGAGCAGTACTTC.

The gene calls are TRBV5-1 and TRBJ2-3; 10 bases match TRBD2. From germline, CDR1 is SGHRS and CDR2 YFSETQ. The CDR3 runs 16 residues. J gave up 5 bases and V 0 bases, and 6 bases lay outside the gene matches. In DNA, the CDR3 is TGCGCCAGCAGCTTGGAGACAGCGGGGGGGGAAGATACGCAGTATTTT. Encoded protein: CASSLETAGGEDTQYF.

This chain connects TRBV7-9 to TRBJ2-6, with D tentatively TRBD2 (5 bases). V lost 7 bases and J lost 0, with 16 bases in between. The CDR3 loop spans 17 amino acids. CDR1 is SEHNR, CDR2 FQNEAQ, per germline (reference sequence). The CDR3 protein is CASILRGVGSGANVLTF. The CDR3 region has the DNA TGTGCCAGCATCCTTCGGGGAGTGGGCTCTGGGGCCAACGTCCTGACTTTC.

V gene TRBV15 combines with J gene TRBJ1-1; 8 bases are a match to TRBD1. The length of the CDR3 is 15 residues. Unmatched junction bases numbered 4, after V lost 1 base and J lost 3 bases. Germline-derived CDR1 and CDR2 are LNHNV and YYDKDF (reference sequence). This chain's CDR3 is CATSRGRGLDTEAFF. DNA for the CDR3: TGTGCCACCAGCAGAGGCAGGGGGCTGGACACTGAAGCTTTCTTT.

This clone was found once. The CDR3 sequence: CASRSGGNEQFF. The CDR3 DNA sequence: TGTGCCAGTAGGTCGGGTGGGAATGAGCAGTTCTTC. The V and J genes are TRBV19 and TRBJ2-1; D gene ambiguous. The CDR3 extends over 12 amino acids. V lost 6 bases and J lost 7, with 10 bases in between. Per germline, CDR1 LNHDA and CDR2 SQIVND (reference sequence).

This sequence joins TRBV5-1 and TRBJ1-2, with 8 bases lining up with TRBD1. This CDR3 has 15 residues. V shed 4 bases, J shed 8 bases, and the junction held 13 bases outside the gene matches. CDR1 is SGHRS and CDR2 is YFSETQ in the germline V gene. This chain's CDR3 is CASSHEGQALSGYTF. The CDR3 DNA reads as TGCGCCAGCAGCCACGAGGGACAGGCCCTATCGGGCTACACCTTC.

CDR3 loop: CASSLTGPSFFPLQETQYF. The CDR3 region has the DNA TGCGCCAGCAGCTTGACAGGGCCCTCCTTCTTCCCCTTACAAGAGACCCAGTACTTC. V gene TRBV5-1 combines with J gene TRBJ2-5; D perhaps matches TRBD1 (6 bases). Trimming removed 1 base from V and 2 bases from J, with 24 bases in between. The CDR3 extends over 19 amino acids. In germline, CDR1 is SGHRS, CDR2 YFSETQ.

The chain employs TRBV5-6 and TRBJ1-2; D ambiguous. CDR3 length: 13 amino acids. CDR1 is SGHDT, CDR2 YYEEEE, per germline. Trimming shortened V by 4 bases and J by 8 bases, and 15 bases separated the two germline ends. CDR3 nucleotides: TGTGCCAGCAGCCCACCGGGGTTTTCCGGCTACACCTTC. It encodes CASSPPGFSGYTF.

In its sample, this clone was seen a few times. Germline and junction disagree at one end, which may indicate a read error. The chain links TRBV7-9 to TRBJ2-1; D unresolved. The CDR3 runs to 12 residues. Germline loops: CDR1 SEHNR, CDR2 FQNEAQ (reference sequence). The CDR3 DNA reads TGTTCCAGCAGCTTTGACGGCGGTGAGCAGTTCTTC. It yields the protein CSSSFDGGEQFF.